The 26 T cell receptor beta chains reported below all come from one sample, sequenced in a study of T-cell reconstitution after alpha-beta-depleted transplantation in children. The TCRbeta library was prepared with unique molecular identifiers. MiXCR, applied by TCRdb to the PCR reads, yields one record per CDR3 protein. The profile covers about half a million distinct CDR3 sequences, with around 12% appearing a single time and 5% to 6% taken by the ten largest. The sample in question was PBMCs from the stem cell graft donor, obtained from the stem cell graft. The receptor set was obtained from a human donor who donated a stem cell graft to a child with combined immunodeficiency.

This clonotype was observed a handful of times. The rearrangement joins TRBV7-9 to TRBJ2-5; 8 nucleotides agree with TRBD2. This CDR3 spans 13 amino acids. V was pared by 7 bases and J by 4 bases, with 5 bases of the junction left unmatched. The germline V gene has CDR1 SEHNR and CDR2 FQNEAQ (reference sequence). CDR3 coding DNA: TGTGCCAGCACCCCCGGGGGGGCAGAGACCCAGTACTTC. This encodes CASTPGGAETQYF.

This clonotype was seen a few times. The chain is built from TRBV6-5 and TRBJ2-1; 7 bases line up with TRBD2. This CDR3 has 16 residues. The junction had 5 bases not matched to a gene; V was cut back by 1 base and J by 2 bases. CDR1 and CDR2 from the germline V gene are MNHEY and SVGAGI. For the CDR3, the DNA is TGTGCCAGCAGTTACTGGGCGGGAGTGACCTACAATGAGCAGTTCTTC. The encoded protein is CASSYWAGVTYNEQFF.

In its sample, this clonotype was seen a few times. The chain uses TRBV29-1 and TRBJ2-3; 9 nucleotides align to TRBD1. Germline CDR1 reads SQVTM; CDR2 reads ANQGSEA. This CDR3 is built from 15 residues. J gave up 5 bases and V 7 bases, and 13 bases lay outside the gene matches. The CDR3 is CSASGTGKRRDTQYF. CDR3 DNA: TGCAGCGCATCAGGGACAGGGAAAAGAAGAGATACGCAGTATTTT.

V is TRBV28 and J is TRBJ2-7, with D perhaps matching TRBD2 (7 bases). The CDR3 sequence is 15 residues long. V was clipped by 4 bases and J by 0 bases, with 13 bases between them. The V gene's germline CDR1 is MDHEN and CDR2 SYDVKM. The CDR3 DNA reads TGTGCCAGCAGTTGGGGGGGCTCAAACTCCTACGAGCAGTACTTC. Translation gives CASSWGGSNSYEQYF.

This clonotype appeared a few times. The chain combines TRBV24-1 with TRBJ2-3, with a possible D match to TRBD2 (5 bases). The CDR3 has 12 residues. Germline lookup yields CDR1 KGHDR and CDR2 SFDVKD. V shed 5 bases and J shed 7 bases, with 9 bases lying between them. CDR3 in amino acids: CATSVTGNTQYF. The CDR3 DNA sequence: TGTGCCACCAGTGTTACGGGGAATACGCAGTATTTT.

The chain employs TRBV12-3 or TRBV12-4 and TRBJ2-5, with D possibly being TRBD2 (6 bases). V dropped 6 bases and J dropped 10 bases, with 15 bases sitting between them. CDR3 length: 12 amino acids. Here the CDR3 DNA reads TGTGCCAGCAGCCCCAGCCCGGGGGACCAGTACTTC. It is translated as CASSPSPGDQYF.

Only a few counts were recorded for this clonotype. The chain employs TRBV7-2 and TRBJ2-7; the D is unclear. Germline values: CDR1 SGHTA, CDR2 FQGNSA. Trimming cost V 7 bases and J 3 bases, with 7 bases left between them. The CDR3 is made up of 11 amino acids. The CDR3 sequence is CASTLNYEQYF. DNA for the CDR3: TGTGCCAGCACCCTAAACTACGAGCAGTACTTC.

The chain links TRBV11-2 to TRBJ1-3; no firm D call. There are 16 residues in the CDR3. The V gene's germline CDR1 is SGHAT and CDR2 FQNNGV. V dropped 1 base and J dropped 6 bases, with 16 bases sitting between them. CDR3 loop: CASSLGHSGVENTIYF. CDR3 bases: TGTGCCAGCAGCTTAGGACACAGTGGGGTCGAAAACACCATATATTTT.

The V call is TRBV6-2 or TRBV6-3, the J call TRBJ2-1, with D perhaps assigned TRBD1 or TRBD2 (5 bases each). This CDR3 spans 13 amino acids. Germline loops: CDR1 MNHEY, CDR2 SVGEGT. Trimming stripped 4 bases from V and 10 bases from J, with 14 bases between. The DNA of the CDR3 is TGTGCCAGCAGTTTCCGACTGGGGGAAGAGCAGTTCTTC. Protein: CASSFRLGEEQFF.

This clonotype was detected only a few times. The rearrangement uses TRBV18 and TRBJ2-2, with unresolved D. The germline V gene encodes CDR1 KGHSH and CDR2 LQKENI. The CDR3 runs 13 residues. V was trimmed by 2 bases and J by 7 bases, leaving 8 bases between them. The CDR3, as DNA: TGTGCCAGCTCACCAGCAGGTAGCGGGGAGCTGTTTTTT. As protein: CASSPAGSGELFF. Full variable domain (remainder filled in from reference TRBV18 and TRBJ2-2): NAGVMQNPRHLVRRRGQEARLRCSPMKGHSHVYWYRQLPEEGLKFMVYLQKENIIDESGMPKERFSAEFPKEGPSILRIQQVVRGDSAAYFCASSPAGSGELFFGEGSRLTVL.

This clonotype was detected ten times or more. V is TRBV12-3 or TRBV12-4 and J is TRBJ1-3; D call uncertain. CDR3 length: 14 amino acids. Trimming left V 5 bases short and J 16 bases short, with 24 bases between. CDR3 coding DNA: TGTGCCAGCAGTCTTGGGCCGGCCTCAGCGGACCAGTATTTT. It is translated as CASSLGPASADQYF.

This clonotype was detected many times. The chain is built from TRBV9 and TRBJ2-7; 7 bases align to TRBD2. Germline V CDR1 and CDR2: SGDLS, YYNGEE. The CDR3 totals 14 residues. J gave up 3 bases and V 0 bases, and 3 bases lay outside the gene matches. The CDR3 reads CASSVEGLSYEQYF. The CDR3 DNA follows: TGTGCCAGCAGCGTAGAGGGACTAAGCTACGAGCAGTACTTC.

The chain uses TRBV12-3 or TRBV12-4 and TRBJ1-4, with a possible D match to TRBD1 (5 bases). The V gene lost 3 bases and the J gene lost 5 bases, with 19 bases spanning the gap. The CDR3 length is 17 residues. This CDR3 is CASSFSFRGAENEKLFF. The CDR3 coding sequence is TGTGCCAGCAGTTTCTCGTTTCGGGGCGCGGAAAATGAAAAACTGTTTTTT.

This clonotype occurred a few times. This chain joins TRBV12-3 or TRBV12-4 and TRBJ1-1, with 9 bases identical to TRBD1. This CDR3 contains 14 residues. The V and J ends lost 11 bases and 2 bases, in that order; junction bases with no gene match: 9. In nucleotides, the CDR3 is TGTGCCTCTACAGGGGGCACTTTTAACACTGAAGCTTTCTTT. It yields the protein CASTGGTFNTEAFF.

This clonotype was seen only a few times. One end of the junction does not line up with germline, which may come from a read error. This chain links TRBV12-3 or TRBV12-4 with TRBJ1-1; D might be TRBD1 (6 bases). The CDR3 covers 13 residues. CDR3 sequence (DNA): TGTGCCAGCACCGAAAGCCGGGACACGGAAGCTTTCTTT. Protein product: CASTESRDTEAFF.

This clonotype was found a few times. The chain employs TRBV7-2 and TRBJ1-4, with 7 bases fitting TRBD1. The ends lost 4 bases at V and 1 base at J; junction bases unmatched: 6. CDR3 length: 16 residues. Looked up from germline, CDR1 is SGHTA and CDR2 is FQGNSA. In DNA, the CDR3 is TGTGCCAGCAGCTCTATTCCAGGGGGAACTAATGAAAAACTGTTTTTT. Residues: CASSSIPGGTNEKLFF. Looking up the rest from reference TRBV7-2 and TRBJ1-4 gives the full variable domain: GAGVSQSPSNKVTEKGKDVELRCDPISGHTALYWYRQSLGQGLEFLIYFQGNSAPDKSGLPSDRFSAERTGGSVSTLTIQRTQQEDSAVYLCASSSIPGGTNEKLFFGSGTQLSVL.

The V call is TRBV20-1, the J call TRBJ2-7, with D possibly matching TRBD1 (6 bases). Per germline, CDR1 DFQATT and CDR2 SNEGSKA (reference sequence). V lost 6 bases to trimming and J lost 3 bases, with 21 bases between them. CDR3 size: 15 residues. Here the CDR3 DNA reads TGCAGTGCCGAAGGGACATCCACACTCTACTACGAGCAGTACTTC. It specifies CSAEGTSTLYYEQYF.

This clonotype has more than one count but fewer than ten. The chain recombines TRBV30 with TRBJ2-7, with TRBD1 matching over 8 bases. Losses at the gene ends were 3 bases for V and 5 bases for J; bases not matched to a gene: 9. The CDR3 is 14 amino acids. The germline V gene encodes CDR1 GTSNPN and CDR2 SVGIG (reference sequence). CDR3 region: CAWSAGTGFHEQYF. The CDR3 DNA sequence: TGTGCCTGGAGCGCCGGGACAGGCTTCCACGAGCAGTACTTC.

This clonotype was seen at least ten times. This chain uses TRBV27 with TRBJ2-5, with 8 nucleotides matching TRBD1. Germline V gene sequence: CDR1 MNHEY, CDR2 SMNVEV (reference sequence). J was trimmed by 5 bases and V by 6 bases; bases with no gene match: 8. The CDR3 runs to 14 residues. The DNA for the CDR3 is TGTGCCAGCAGGCCGGACAGGGTATTGGAGACCCAGTACTTC. Encoded protein: CASRPDRVLETQYF.

The rearrangement uses TRBV7-9 and TRBJ1-5, with D perhaps matching TRBD1 (5 bases). The CDR3 has 13 residues. Germline CDR1 SEHNR, CDR2 FQNEAQ (reference sequence). With 6 bases removed from V and 6 bases from J, the gap between germline ends came to 12 bases. The DNA for the CDR3 is TGTGCCAGCAGTCAGGGATATAGTCAGCCCCAGCATTTT. Its protein product is CASSQGYSQPQHF.

This clonotype was counted many times. V gene TRBV3-1 combines with J gene TRBJ2-1; 8 bases fit TRBD1. The CDR3 consists of 15 residues. V trimming: 4 bases; J trimming: 4 bases; junction bases outside the gene matches: 6. Germline CDR1 is LGHDT and CDR2 is YNNKEL (reference sequence). The CDR3 protein is CASSRQQGGYNEQFF. The CDR3 nucleotides are TGTGCCAGCAGCCGCCAACAGGGGGGTTACAATGAGCAGTTCTTC.

The chain has TRBV7-9 and TRBJ2-3; no clear D. Trimming cost V 8 bases and J 6 bases, with 15 bases left between them. CDR3 length: 13 residues. Germline-derived CDR1 and CDR2 are SEHNR and FQNEAQ (reference sequence). The CDR3 nucleotides read TGTGCCAGCGCGGCTGGTGTAGACGATACGCAGTATTTT. This translates into CASAAGVDDTQYF.

The chain recombines TRBV6-2 or TRBV6-3 with TRBJ2-7; weak D call: TRBD2 (5 bases). The CDR3 has 13 residues. Deletions cut 2 bases from V and 7 bases from J, with 12 bases between. CDR1 MNHEY and CDR2 SVGEGT come from the germline V gene. CDR3 residues: CASSYDGILEQYF. In DNA form, the CDR3 reads TGTGCCAGCAGTTACGACGGGATCTTGGAGCAGTACTTC.

The sample holds a few counts of this clonotype. The chain carries TRBV4-3 and TRBJ2-7; 9 bases fit TRBD1. In germline, CDR1 is LGHNA, CDR2 YSLEER. CDR3 length: 14 amino acids. Unmatched junction bases numbered 3, after V lost 2 bases and J lost 4 bases. In DNA form, the CDR3 reads TGCGCCAGCAGCCAACATGGACAGGGGTACGAGCAGTACTTC. This sequence encodes CASSQHGQGYEQYF.

The chain carries TRBV20-1 and TRBJ1-6; the D is unclear. V lost 6 bases to trimming and J lost 4 bases, with 13 bases between them. The CDR3 is 14 amino acids. Germline assignment: CDR1 DFQATT and CDR2 SNEGSKA (reference sequence). The CDR3 bases are TGCAGTGCAACCCGTCCCGGATATAATTCACCCCTCCACTTT. Its protein is CSATRPGYNSPLHF.

This clonotype was seen a few times. The chain recombines TRBV5-1 with TRBJ2-3; no reliable D call. Germline V gene sequence: CDR1 SGHRS, CDR2 YFSETQ. V was trimmed by 2 bases and J by 0 bases, leaving 10 bases between them. The CDR3 loop spans 15 amino acids. The CDR3 spells CASSFRLTSTDTQYF. The DNA for the CDR3 is TGCGCCAGCAGCTTCCGATTGACTAGCACAGATACGCAGTATTTT.